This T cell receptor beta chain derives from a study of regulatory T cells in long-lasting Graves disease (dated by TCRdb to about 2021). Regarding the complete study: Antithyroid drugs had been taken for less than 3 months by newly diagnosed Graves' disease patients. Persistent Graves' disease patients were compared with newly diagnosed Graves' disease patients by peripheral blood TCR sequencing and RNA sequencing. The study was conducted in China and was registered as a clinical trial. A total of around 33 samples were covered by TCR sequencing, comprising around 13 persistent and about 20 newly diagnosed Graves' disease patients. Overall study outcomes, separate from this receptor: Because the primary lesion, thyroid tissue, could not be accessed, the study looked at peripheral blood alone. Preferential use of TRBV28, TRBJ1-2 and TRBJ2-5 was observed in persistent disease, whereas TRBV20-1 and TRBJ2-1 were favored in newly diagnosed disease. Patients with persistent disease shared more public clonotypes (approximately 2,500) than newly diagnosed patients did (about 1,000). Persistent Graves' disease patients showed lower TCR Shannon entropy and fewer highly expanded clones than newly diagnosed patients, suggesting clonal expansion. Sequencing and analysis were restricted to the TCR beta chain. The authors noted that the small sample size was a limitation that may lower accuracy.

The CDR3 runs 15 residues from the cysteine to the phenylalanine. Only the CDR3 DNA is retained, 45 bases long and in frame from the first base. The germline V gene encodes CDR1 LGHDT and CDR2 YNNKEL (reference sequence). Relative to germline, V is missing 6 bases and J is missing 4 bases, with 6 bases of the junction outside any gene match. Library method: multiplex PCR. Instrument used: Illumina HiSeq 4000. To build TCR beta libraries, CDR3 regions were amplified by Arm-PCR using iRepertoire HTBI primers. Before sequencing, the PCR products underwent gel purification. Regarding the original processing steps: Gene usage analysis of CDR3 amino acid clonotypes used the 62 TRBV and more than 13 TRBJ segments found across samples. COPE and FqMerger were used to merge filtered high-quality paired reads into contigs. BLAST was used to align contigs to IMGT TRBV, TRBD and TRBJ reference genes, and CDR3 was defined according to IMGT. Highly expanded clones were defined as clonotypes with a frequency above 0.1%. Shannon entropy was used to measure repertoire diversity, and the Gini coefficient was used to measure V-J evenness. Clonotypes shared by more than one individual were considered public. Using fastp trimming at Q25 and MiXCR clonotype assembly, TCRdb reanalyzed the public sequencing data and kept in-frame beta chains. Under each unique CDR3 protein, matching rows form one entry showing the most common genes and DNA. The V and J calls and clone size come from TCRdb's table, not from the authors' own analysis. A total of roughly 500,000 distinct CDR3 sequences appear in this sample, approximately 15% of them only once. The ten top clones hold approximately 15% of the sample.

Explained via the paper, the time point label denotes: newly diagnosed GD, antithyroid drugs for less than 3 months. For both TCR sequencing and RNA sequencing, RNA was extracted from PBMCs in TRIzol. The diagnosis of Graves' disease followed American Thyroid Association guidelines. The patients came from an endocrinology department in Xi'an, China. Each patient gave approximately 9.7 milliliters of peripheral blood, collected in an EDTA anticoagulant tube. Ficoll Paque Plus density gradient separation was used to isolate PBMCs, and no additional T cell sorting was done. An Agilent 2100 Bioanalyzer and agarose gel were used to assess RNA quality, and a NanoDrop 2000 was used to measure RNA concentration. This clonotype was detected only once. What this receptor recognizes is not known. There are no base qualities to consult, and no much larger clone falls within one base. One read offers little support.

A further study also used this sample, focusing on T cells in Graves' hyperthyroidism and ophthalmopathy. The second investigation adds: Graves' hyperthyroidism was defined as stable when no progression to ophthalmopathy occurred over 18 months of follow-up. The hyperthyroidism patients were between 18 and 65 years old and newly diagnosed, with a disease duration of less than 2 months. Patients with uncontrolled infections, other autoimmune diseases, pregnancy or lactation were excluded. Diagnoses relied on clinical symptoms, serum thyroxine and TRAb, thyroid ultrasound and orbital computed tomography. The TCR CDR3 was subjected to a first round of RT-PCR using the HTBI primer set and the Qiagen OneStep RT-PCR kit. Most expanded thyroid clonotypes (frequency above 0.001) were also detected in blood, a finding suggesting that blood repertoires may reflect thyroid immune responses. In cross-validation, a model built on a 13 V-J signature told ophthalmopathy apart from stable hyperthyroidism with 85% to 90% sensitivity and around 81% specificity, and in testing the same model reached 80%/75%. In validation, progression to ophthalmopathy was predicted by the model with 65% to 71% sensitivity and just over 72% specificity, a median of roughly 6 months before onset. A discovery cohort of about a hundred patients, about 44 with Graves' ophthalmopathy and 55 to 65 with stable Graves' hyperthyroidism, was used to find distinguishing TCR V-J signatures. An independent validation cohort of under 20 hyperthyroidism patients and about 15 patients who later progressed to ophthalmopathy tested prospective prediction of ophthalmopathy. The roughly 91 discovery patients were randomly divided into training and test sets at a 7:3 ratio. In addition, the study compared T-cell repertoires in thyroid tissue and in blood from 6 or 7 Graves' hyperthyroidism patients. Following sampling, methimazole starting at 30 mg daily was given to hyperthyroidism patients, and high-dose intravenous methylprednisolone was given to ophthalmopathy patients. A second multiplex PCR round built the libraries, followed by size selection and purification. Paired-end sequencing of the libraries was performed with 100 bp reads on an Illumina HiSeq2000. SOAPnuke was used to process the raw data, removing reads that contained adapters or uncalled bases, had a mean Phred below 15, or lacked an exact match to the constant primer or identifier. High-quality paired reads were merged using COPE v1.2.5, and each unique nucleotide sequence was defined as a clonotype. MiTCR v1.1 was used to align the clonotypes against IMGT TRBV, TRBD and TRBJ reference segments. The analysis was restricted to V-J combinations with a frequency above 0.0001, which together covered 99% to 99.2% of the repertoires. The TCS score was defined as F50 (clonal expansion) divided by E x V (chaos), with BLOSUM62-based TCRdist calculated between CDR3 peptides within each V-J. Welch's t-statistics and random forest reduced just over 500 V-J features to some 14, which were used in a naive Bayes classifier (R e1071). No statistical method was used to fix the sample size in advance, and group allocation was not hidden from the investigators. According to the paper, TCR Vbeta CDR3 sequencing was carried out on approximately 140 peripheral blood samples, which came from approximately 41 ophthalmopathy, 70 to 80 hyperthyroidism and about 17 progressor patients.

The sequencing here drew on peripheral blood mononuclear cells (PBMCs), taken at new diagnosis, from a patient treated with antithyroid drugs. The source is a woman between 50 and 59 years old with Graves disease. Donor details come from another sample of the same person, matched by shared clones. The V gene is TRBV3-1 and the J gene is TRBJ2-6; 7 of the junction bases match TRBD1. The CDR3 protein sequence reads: CASSYRGSGANVLTF. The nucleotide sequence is TGTGCCAGCAGTTACAGGGGATCCGGGGCCAACGTCCTGACTTTC.